This T cell receptor beta chain emerged from a study of blood T cell repertoires in COVID-19. Study as a whole: The samples span acute and convalescent COVID-19 from the United States, Italy and Spain. Sample material is recorded as cDNA or gDNA derived from T cells, B-cell-depleted T cells, or PBMCs.

Per the authors' pipeline: Nucleated cell counts were estimated from reference gene primer amplification. Only in-frame clones appear in the TCRdb table, and some are missing; sequencing was by immunoSEQ multiplex PCR. V, J and clone size are those of that table, while D and trimming were read from the DNA. The data contain fewer than 350,000 clones, roughly 86% of them singletons. Germline values: CDR1 LNHDA, CDR2 SQIVND (reference sequence). This CDR3 spans 15 amino acids. J lost 7 bases, V lost 6 bases, and 11 bases had no gene match. The chain joins TRBV19 to TRBJ2-2; 7 nucleotides align to TRBD2. The specimen was peripheral blood. This TCR was recovered from a man aged 35 to 55 with active or convalescent COVID-19. The CDR3 bases are TGTGCCAGTAGACCACCTAGCGGCGGTTACGGGGAGCTGTTTTTT. Amino acids: CASRPPSGGYGELFF.